The TCR beta chain under discussion was sequenced for a study of blood T cell repertoires in COVID-19 (dated by TCRdb to about 2020). Study-wide context: Collaborator samples came from the United States, Italy and Spain and covered acute and convalescent phases of COVID-19. Subjects who had been exposed to COVID-19, were actively infected with it, or had recovered from it provided the deeply sampled blood TCRbeta repertoires that made up the dataset. Where HLA class I and class II types were available, the types were taken from metadata supplied by the sample provider, not from assay-based typing. The repertoires were released in a freely available public database meant as a resource for research on the immune response to SARS-CoV-2. Nearly every sample came with metadata listing a de-identified subject ID, COVID-19 status, age in years and sex. The prospective study material was composed of cDNA or gDNA derived from T cells, B-cell-depleted T cells, or PBMCs. The samples were drawn from two sources: the first 160 participants of the ongoing ImmuneRACE study, and approximately 1,300 subjects contributed by 6 global collaborators.

General findings and caveats noted by the study authors: How much clinical and demographic metadata was included differed by source and by participant, and the metadata was provided uncurated.

About this clone: What this receptor recognizes is not known. Within one base of it there is no much larger clone, and no base qualities were kept.

Collaborating institutions collected whole blood in K2EDTA tubes following their own protocols. For TCRbeta analysis, collaborators shipped samples in one of three forms: frozen whole blood, isolated PBMCs, or DNA extracted from either of those sample types. Deletion took 2 bases off V and 5 bases off J, with a span of 6 bases between the germline ends. The cysteine opens and the phenylalanine closes a CDR3 of 13 amino acids. This entry keeps only the CDR3 DNA: 39 bases, framed from base 1. TCRbeta CDR3 regions were amplified from genomic DNA using the immunoSEQ Assay, a bias-controlled multiplex PCR. The published analysis was carried out like this. The number of nucleated cells in each sample was estimated from the amplification of reference gene primers within the assay. To quantify the absolute abundance of each unique TCRbeta CDR3 rearrangement, sequence reads were collapsed and filtered. For each sample, productive Simpson clonality was calculated as the square root of Simpson's diversity index across productive rearrangements. Here the immuneACCESS table is served through TCRdb, limited to in-frame sequences with V and J called. Missing clones are a known gap in these copies; in checked studies unresolved V genes cover under half, and the rest lacks a known reason. That table is the source of V, J and clone size, and D and trimming were worked out from the DNA. The sample yields about 260,000 clones; approximately 91% were counted once. Of the sample, about 0.7% falls within the top ten clones.

This receptor was identified in a human donor in a cohort sampled during active COVID-19. The chain couples TRBV12-3 or TRBV12-4 to TRBJ2-2; TRBD1 is a possible D gene, resting on 6 matching bases. The sequenced sample consisted of peripheral blood. CDR3 reads: CASSLRGTGELFF. The nucleotide sequence reads TGTGCCAGCAGTTTAAGGGGGACCGGGGAGCTGTTTTTT.